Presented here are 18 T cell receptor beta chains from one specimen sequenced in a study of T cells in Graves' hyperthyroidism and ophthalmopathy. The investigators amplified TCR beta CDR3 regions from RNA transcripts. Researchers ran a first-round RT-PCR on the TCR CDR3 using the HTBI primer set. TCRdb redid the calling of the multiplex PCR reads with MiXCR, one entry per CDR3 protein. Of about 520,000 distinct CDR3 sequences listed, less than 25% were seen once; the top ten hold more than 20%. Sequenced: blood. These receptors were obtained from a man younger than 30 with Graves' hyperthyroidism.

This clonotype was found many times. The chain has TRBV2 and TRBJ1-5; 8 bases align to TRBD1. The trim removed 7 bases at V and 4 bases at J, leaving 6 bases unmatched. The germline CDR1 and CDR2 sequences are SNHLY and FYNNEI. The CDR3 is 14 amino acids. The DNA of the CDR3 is TGTGCCAGCACTGGGGACAGGATTAATCAGCCCCAGCATTTT. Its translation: CASTGDRINQPQHF.

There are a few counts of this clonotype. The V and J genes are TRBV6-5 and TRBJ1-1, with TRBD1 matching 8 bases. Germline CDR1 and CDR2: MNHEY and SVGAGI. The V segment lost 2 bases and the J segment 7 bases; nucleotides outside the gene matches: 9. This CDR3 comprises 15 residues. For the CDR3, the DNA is TGTGCCAGCAGTTACCGGACAGGGCCTGGGGGTGAAGCTTTCTTT. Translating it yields CASSYRTGPGGEAFF.

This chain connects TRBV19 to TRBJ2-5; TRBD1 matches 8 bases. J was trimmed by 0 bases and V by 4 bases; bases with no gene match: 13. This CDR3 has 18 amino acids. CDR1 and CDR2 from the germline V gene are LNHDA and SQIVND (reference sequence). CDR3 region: CASSRSGTGATYQETQYF. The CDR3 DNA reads TGTGCCAGTAGTAGATCCGGGACAGGTGCCACGTACCAAGAGACCCAGTACTTC.

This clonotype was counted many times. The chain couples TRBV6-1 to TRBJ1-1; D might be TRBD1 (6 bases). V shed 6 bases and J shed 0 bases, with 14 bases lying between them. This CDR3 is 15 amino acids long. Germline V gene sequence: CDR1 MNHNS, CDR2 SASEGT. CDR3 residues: CASSQGQTLNTEAFF. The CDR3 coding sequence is TGTGCCAGCAGCCAAGGACAGACTCTGAACACTGAAGCTTTCTTT.

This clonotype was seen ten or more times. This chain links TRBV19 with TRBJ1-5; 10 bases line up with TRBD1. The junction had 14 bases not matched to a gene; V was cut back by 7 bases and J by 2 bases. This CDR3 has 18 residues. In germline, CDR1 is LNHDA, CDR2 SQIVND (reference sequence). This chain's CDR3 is CASKQWDSGTGGNQPQHF. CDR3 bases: TGTGCCAGTAAGCAATGGGACTCCGGGACAGGGGGCAATCAGCCCCAGCATTTT.

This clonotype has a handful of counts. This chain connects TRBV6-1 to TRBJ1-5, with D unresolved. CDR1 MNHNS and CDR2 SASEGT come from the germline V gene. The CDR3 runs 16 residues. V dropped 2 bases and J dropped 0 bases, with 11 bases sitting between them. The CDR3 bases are TGTGCCAGCAGTGAAAGAAGGCACGATAGCAATCAGCCCCAGCATTTT. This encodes CASSERRHDSNQPQHF.

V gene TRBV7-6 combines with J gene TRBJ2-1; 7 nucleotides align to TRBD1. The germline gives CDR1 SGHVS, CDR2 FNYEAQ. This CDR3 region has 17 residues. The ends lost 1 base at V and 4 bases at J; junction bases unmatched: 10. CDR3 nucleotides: TGTGCCAGCAGCTTAGGTATAGGGGGCCTCTCTTACAATGAGCAGTTCTTC. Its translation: CASSLGIGGLSYNEQFF.

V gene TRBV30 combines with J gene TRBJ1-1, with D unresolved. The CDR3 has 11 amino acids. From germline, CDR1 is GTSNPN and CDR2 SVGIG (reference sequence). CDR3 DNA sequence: TGTGCGGTCCTAAAAAGGGCTGAAGCTTTCTTT. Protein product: CAVLKRAEAFF.

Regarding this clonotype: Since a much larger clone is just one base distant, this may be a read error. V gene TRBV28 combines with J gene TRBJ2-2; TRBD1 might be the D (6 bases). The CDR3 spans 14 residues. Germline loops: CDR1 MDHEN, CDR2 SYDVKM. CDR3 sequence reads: CASSLHRAAGELCF. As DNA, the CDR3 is TGTGCCAGCAGTTTACACAGGGCGGCCGGGGAGCTGTGTTTT. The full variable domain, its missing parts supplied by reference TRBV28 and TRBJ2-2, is DVKVTQSSRYLVKRTGEKVFLECVQDMDHENMFWYRQDPGLGLRLIYFSYDVKMKEKGDIPEGYSVSREKKERFSLILESASTNQTSMYLCASSLHRAAGELCFGEGSRLTVL.

This CDR3 reads CASRPGRIRKVEAFF. The DNA for the CDR3 is TGTGCCAGCAGGCCAGGGCGAATTCGCAAAGTTGAAGCTTTCTTT. The chain combines TRBV2 with TRBJ1-1, with a tentative D call TRBD1 (5 bases). Trimming cost V 6 bases and J 7 bases, with 21 bases left between them. CDR1 and CDR2 (germline): SNHLY, FYNNEI. The CDR3 totals 15 residues.

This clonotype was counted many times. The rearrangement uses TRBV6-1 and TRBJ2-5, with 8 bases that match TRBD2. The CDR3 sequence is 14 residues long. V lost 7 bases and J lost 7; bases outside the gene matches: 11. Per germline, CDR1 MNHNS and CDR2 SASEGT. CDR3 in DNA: TGTGCCAGCACCGAGGGACTAGGGATTTGGACCCAGTACTTC. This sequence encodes CASTEGLGIWTQYF.

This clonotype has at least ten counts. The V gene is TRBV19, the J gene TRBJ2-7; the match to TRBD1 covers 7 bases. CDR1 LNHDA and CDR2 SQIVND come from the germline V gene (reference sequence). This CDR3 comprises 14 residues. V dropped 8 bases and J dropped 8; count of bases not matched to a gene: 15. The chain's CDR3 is CASHPPGTVTKQYF. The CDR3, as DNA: TGTGCCAGTCACCCCCCGGGGACAGTCACGAAGCAGTACTTC.

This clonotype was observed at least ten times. The CDR3 is CASSPLMGGDTEAFF. Here the CDR3 DNA reads TGTGCCAGCAGCCCACTTATGGGGGGGGACACTGAAGCTTTCTTT. The V call is TRBV7-6, the J call TRBJ1-1; TRBD1 is a possible D gene (5 bases). CDR1 is SGHVS, CDR2 FNYEAQ, per germline. Trimming took off 5 bases at V and 3 bases at J, with 16 bases between the two ends. CDR3 length: 15 amino acids.

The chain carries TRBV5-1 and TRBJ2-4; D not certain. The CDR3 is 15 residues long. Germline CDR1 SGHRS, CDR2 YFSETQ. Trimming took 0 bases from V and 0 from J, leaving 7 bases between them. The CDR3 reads CASSLVAEAKNIQYF. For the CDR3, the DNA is TGCGCCAGCAGCTTGGTGGCCGAAGCCAAAAACATTCAGTACTTC.

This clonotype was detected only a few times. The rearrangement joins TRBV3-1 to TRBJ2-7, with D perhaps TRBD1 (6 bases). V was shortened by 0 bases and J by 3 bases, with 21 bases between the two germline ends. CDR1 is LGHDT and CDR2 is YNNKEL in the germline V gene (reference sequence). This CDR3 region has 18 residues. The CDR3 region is CASSQDPGFHRVHYEQYF. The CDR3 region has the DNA TGTGCCAGCAGCCAAGATCCTGGGTTTCACAGGGTGCACTACGAGCAGTACTTC.

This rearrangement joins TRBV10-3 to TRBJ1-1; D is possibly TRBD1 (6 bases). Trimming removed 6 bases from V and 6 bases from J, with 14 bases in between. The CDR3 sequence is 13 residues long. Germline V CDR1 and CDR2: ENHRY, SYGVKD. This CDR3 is CAISLQGVAEAFF. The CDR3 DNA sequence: TGTGCCATCAGCCTACAGGGAGTGGCTGAAGCTTTCTTT.

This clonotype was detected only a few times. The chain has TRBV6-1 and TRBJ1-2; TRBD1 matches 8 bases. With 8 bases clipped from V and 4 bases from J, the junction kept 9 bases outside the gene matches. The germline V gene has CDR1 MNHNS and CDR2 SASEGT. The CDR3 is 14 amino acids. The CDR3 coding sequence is TGTGCCAGCGGGCGGACAGGGAGTCTCTATGGCTACACCTTC. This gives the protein CASGRTGSLYGYTF.

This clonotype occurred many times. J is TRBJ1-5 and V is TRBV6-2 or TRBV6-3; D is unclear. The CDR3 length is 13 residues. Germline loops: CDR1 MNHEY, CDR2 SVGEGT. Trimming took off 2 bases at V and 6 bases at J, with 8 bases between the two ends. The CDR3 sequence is CASSYRAAQPQHF. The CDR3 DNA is TGTGCCAGCAGTTACAGGGCGGCTCAGCCCCAGCATTTT.